This TCR beta chain was captured by sequencing in a study of blood T cell repertoires in COVID-19. Overall study: The origin of the acute and convalescent COVID-19 samples was the United States, Italy and Spain. In each case, the material was cDNA or gDNA derived from T cells, B-cell-depleted T cells, or PBMCs.

The Seattle patients, enrolled during active infection, were followed longitudinally. Germline CDR1 reads MNHEY; CDR2 reads SVGEGT. V shed 4 bases, J shed 7 bases, and the junction held 19 bases outside the gene matches. CDR3 length: 19 amino acids. Data came from immunoSEQ multiplex PCR; TCRdb stores just in-frame clones and leaves some out. The sample lists over 150,000 clones; 70% to 90% were seen once. Input material: peripheral blood. This clonotype was obtained from a man aged 50-59 years with COVID-19, enrolled during active disease. V is TRBV6-2 or TRBV6-3 and J is TRBJ2-7; 13 positions agree with TRBD2. DNA of the CDR3: TGTGCCAGCAGTTGGACTAGCGGGGGCCGGCAGAGGGTCTGGGTTGAGCAGTACTTC. It codes for CASSWTSGGRQRVWVEQYF.